A selection of T cell receptor beta chains follows, all from one sample in a study of shared clonotypes between healthy human individuals. Repertoires were generated with immunoSEQ multiplex PCR, while TCRdb's copy carries only in-frame clones and drops some. The sample has approximately 1,000,000 clones; about 80% are singletons. Sequenced input: memory CD4+ T cells from PBMCs. Receptor source: a man younger than 35 in good health. Some clones in this sample may be carry-over from other donors' samples. Each CDR3 is given without its conserved first and last residue. The D gene is left open where the match is weak.

CDR3 | V | D | J
AWSGVGGTVYGHT | TRBV30 | TRBD1 | TRBJ1-2
ASSLMGARQPQH | TRBV19 | NA | TRBJ1-5
ASSWGDRYEQY | TRBV7-9 | NA | TRBJ2-7
ASSQDRGPGVADT | TRBV4-2 | NA | TRBJ1-2
ASLGLAGYNEQF | TRBV2 | TRBD2 | TRBJ2-1
AWKGKGGGSYEQY | TRBV30 | TRBD1 | TRBJ2-7
ASSPSGGGYNEQF | TRBV7-2 | TRBD2 | TRBJ2-1
ASSEAPGQGYEQY | TRBV5-1 | TRBD1 | TRBJ2-7
ASSKQGTTGYEQY | TRBV7-2 | TRBD2 | TRBJ2-7
ASSYRGGNEKLF | TRBV6-5 | NA | TRBJ1-4
ASSYSADSYNEQF | TRBV6-5 | NA | TRBJ2-1
ASSQDYTEAF | TRBV4-3 | NA | TRBJ1-1
ASSLRGGLAGHEQF | TRBV11-3 | NA | TRBJ2-1
ASRRLAVEETQY | TRBV6-5 | TRBD2 | TRBJ2-5
SVEMGLGYEQY | TRBV29-1 | NA | TRBJ2-7
ASSLGQEAGELF | TRBV5-1 | NA | TRBJ2-2
ASGLAPGPANTEAF | TRBV12-5 | NA | TRBJ1-1
AWSVIGFLKPQH | TRBV30 | NA | TRBJ1-5
ASSQSSTGELF | TRBV16 | NA | TRBJ2-2
ASSRLGLAVSYEQY | TRBV11-1 | TRBD2 | TRBJ2-7
ASSSGTAGEKLF | TRBV7-9 | NA | TRBJ1-4
ASSQDPHWTTEAF | TRBV14 | NA | TRBJ1-1
SAAPEYEQY | TRBV20-1 | NA | TRBJ2-7
ASSLDLEKLF | TRBV5-1 | NA | TRBJ1-4
ASRRVLAGNIQY | TRBV5-1 | TRBD2 | TRBJ2-4
ANSLTPTQPQH | TRBV28 | NA | TRBJ1-5
ASRLGGEETQY | TRBV10-2 | NA | TRBJ2-5
ASSSHTRQSNTEAF | TRBV7-8 | NA | TRBJ1-1
ASRLSGGTSYEQY | TRBV27 | TRBD2 | TRBJ2-7
ASSPNSGNTIY | TRBV18 | NA | TRBJ1-3
ASSETSGKGGELF | TRBV6-1 | TRBD2 | TRBJ2-2
ASSDYGYEQY | TRBV2 | NA | TRBJ2-7
ASSVSGNQPQH | TRBV2 | NA | TRBJ1-5
ASSGLQTGRGNTIY | TRBV6-4 | NA | TRBJ1-3
ASRVRDRSYNEQF | TRBV27 | TRBD1 | TRBJ2-1
ASSYQVSGNYNEQF | TRBV6-5 | TRBD2 | TRBJ2-1
ASSPGGQGLDTQY | TRBV28 | TRBD1 | TRBJ2-3
ASSGGLADQPQH | TRBV2 | NA | TRBJ1-5
ASSPLLAGEQY | TRBV18 | NA | TRBJ2-7
ASTTSRNYGYT | TRBV28 | NA | TRBJ1-2
ASSRGEAYSTDTQY | TRBV19 | NA | TRBJ2-3
ASSLSPDTQY | TRBV28 | NA | TRBJ2-3
ASRDRGGQETQY | TRBV6-1 | TRBD1 | TRBJ2-5
ASSSIWDRRTEAF | TRBV28 | TRBD1 | TRBJ1-1
ASSTTFSDTQY | TRBV19 | NA | TRBJ2-3
ASSSDRDHQETQY | TRBV5-1 | NA | TRBJ2-5
ASSSIHTGELF | TRBV5-4 | NA | TRBJ2-2
ASSLDSGQPTQY | TRBV7-9 | NA | TRBJ2-3
ASSLTREETQY | TRBV5-1 | NA | TRBJ2-5
ASSVIDSRANVLT | TRBV28 | NA | TRBJ2-6
ASSPSTFSGVPGELF | TRBV9 | NA | TRBJ2-2
AWNGQNTGELF | TRBV30 | NA | TRBJ2-2
ASIPPGQVNTEAF | TRBV5-4 | NA | TRBJ1-1